These 20 T cell receptor beta chains share one sample of origin, sequenced in a study of T-cell reconstitution after alpha-beta-depleted transplantation in children. Unique molecular identifiers tagged the TCRbeta library. TCRdb reprocessed the PCR reads via MiXCR and lists one record per CDR3 protein. Among 450,000 to 550,000 distinct CDR3 sequences listed, over 10% were seen once. Material: PBMCs, mostly from graft donor cells, obtained 180 days after TCRalphabeta/CD19-depleted stem cell transplant. The receptors were gathered from a female patient aged 2-9 years who had a stem cell transplant for aplastic anemia, so the T cells may come from the graft donor.

This clonotype has ten or more counts. The chain couples TRBV7-9 to TRBJ1-5; D not resolved. With 1 base removed from V and 9 bases from J, the gap between germline ends came to 13 bases. This CDR3 has 14 amino acids. Germline values: CDR1 SEHNR, CDR2 FQNEAQ (reference sequence). The CDR3 is CASSLGGGHWPQHF. The CDR3 region has the DNA TGTGCCAGCAGCTTAGGCGGCGGGCACTGGCCCCAGCATTTT.

The genes are TRBV7-8 and TRBJ2-1, with 9 positions matching TRBD2. Germline assignment: CDR1 SGHVS and CDR2 FQNEAQ. The V segment lost 4 bases and the J segment 5 bases; nucleotides outside the gene matches: 9. This CDR3 contains 16 residues. This CDR3 is CASSSPWLAGNNEQFF. The CDR3 region has the DNA TGTGCCAGCAGCTCACCATGGCTAGCGGGAAACAATGAGCAGTTCTTC.

Ten or more counts support this clonotype. The CDR3 nucleotides are TGTGCCACCAGCTCCTTTGACAGGGTCACAGATACGCAGTATTTT. Protein: CATSSFDRVTDTQYF. V gene TRBV15 combines with J gene TRBJ2-3; 7 positions match TRBD1. With 5 bases clipped from V and 2 bases from J, the junction kept 7 bases outside the gene matches. The CDR3 consists of 15 residues. In germline, CDR1 is LNHNV, CDR2 YYDKDF (reference sequence). Supplemented by reference TRBV15 and TRBJ2-3, the full variable domain reads DAMVIQNPRYQVTQFGKPVTLSCSQTLNHNVMYWYQQKSSQAPKLLFHYYDKDFNNEADTPDNFQSRRPNTSFCFLDIRSPGLGDTAMYLCATSSFDRVTDTQYFGPGTRLTVL.

This clonotype occurred a few times. CDR3 nucleotides: TGTGCCAGCAGCCAAGATGGATTCCTAGCGGGAACGGAGACCCAGTACTTC. It is translated as CASSQDGFLAGTETQYF. The V gene is TRBV14, the J gene TRBJ2-5; the match to TRBD2 covers 9 bases. The V and J ends lost 0 bases and 5 bases, in that order; junction bases with no gene match: 10. Germline-derived CDR1 and CDR2 are SGHDN and FVKESK. CDR3 length: 17 amino acids. Together with reference TRBV14 and TRBJ2-5, the CDR3 gives the full variable domain: EAGVTQFPSHSVIEKGQTVTLRCDPISGHDNLYWYRRVMGKEIKFLLHFVKESKQDESGMPNNRFLAERTGGTYSTLKVQPAELEDSGVYFCASSQDGFLAGTETQYFGPGTRLLVL.

In this sample, this clonotype turned up a few times. This chain joins TRBV15 and TRBJ2-3; 11 bases fit TRBD2. Trimming removed 0 bases from V and 0 bases from J; junction bases left unmatched: 5. From germline, CDR1 is LNHNV and CDR2 YYDKDF (reference sequence). The CDR3 is 18 amino acids. The CDR3 nucleotides read TGTGCCACCAGCAGAGATTTTGGGACTAGCGGAAGCACAGATACGCAGTATTTT. Residues: CATSRDFGTSGSTDTQYF.

This chain links TRBV28 with TRBJ2-7; no firm D call. The CDR3 covers 13 residues. Germline assignment: CDR1 MDHEN and CDR2 SYDVKM. Trimming left V 2 bases short and J 3 bases short, with 8 bases between. Written as DNA, the CDR3 is TGTGCCAGCAGTTTAGGGCAGCTCTACGAGCAGTACGTC. Residues: CASSLGQLYEQYV.

This clonotype was detected many times. This chain links TRBV27 with TRBJ2-7; D gene uncertain. The germline CDR1 and CDR2 sequences are MNHEY and SMNVEV (reference sequence). CDR3 size: 13 residues. The V gene lost 3 bases and the J gene lost 7 bases, with 13 bases spanning the gap. The CDR3 DNA sequence: TGTGCCAGCAGTTTTGCCCCGACCCGGGAGCAGTACTTC. Its translation: CASSFAPTREQYF.

The chain recombines TRBV21-1 with TRBJ2-3; the table's D gene call, TRBD1, was not cross checked with the DNA. TRBV21-1 is reported as a pseudogene. This CDR3 comprises 18 residues. CDR3 in amino acids: CASSKDPGKLASTDTQYF. DNA for the CDR3: TGTGCCAGCAGCAAAGACCCCGGGAAACTCGCTAGCACAGATACGCAGTATTTT.

The rearrangement joins TRBV29-1 to TRBJ1-4, with TRBD1 as a possible D gene (5 bases). Germline values: CDR1 SQVTM, CDR2 ANQGSEA. The V gene lost 1 base and the J gene lost 8 bases, with 17 bases spanning the gap. The CDR3 runs 15 residues. The CDR3 loop is CSVEGRRRGGEKLFF. The CDR3 DNA sequence: TGCAGCGTTGAAGGACGAAGGCGGGGGGGGGAAAAACTGTTTTTT. The variable domain in full, completed from reference TRBV29-1 and TRBJ1-4, reads SAVISQKPSRDICQRGTSLTIQCQVDSQVTMMFWYRQQPGQSLTLIATANQGSEATYESGFVIDKFPISRPNLTFSTLTVSNMSPEDSSIYLCSVEGRRRGGEKLFFGSGTQLSVL.

The chain combines TRBV12-3 or TRBV12-4 with TRBJ1-5; possibly TRBD1 for D (6 bases). The germline V and J ends were trimmed by 6 bases and 6 bases, with 18 bases remaining between them. The CDR3 runs to 15 residues. As DNA, the CDR3 is TGTGCCAGCAGGTGGGACAAAGGGATTGGTCAGCCCCAGCATTTT. This translates into CASRWDKGIGQPQHF.

This clonotype was seen repeatedly, ten times or more. The chain couples TRBV12-3 or TRBV12-4 to TRBJ2-3; D uncertain. V shed 2 bases and J shed 2 bases, with 8 bases lying between them. The length of the CDR3 is 14 residues. This chain's CDR3 is CASSLRAVTDTQYF. The CDR3 DNA follows: TGTGCCAGCAGTTTAAGGGCAGTCACAGATACGCAGTATTTT.

The table lists this clonotype with a few counts. The chain uses TRBV7-9 and TRBJ2-1; 7 nucleotides match TRBD1. Germline V gene data show CDR1 as SEHNR and CDR2 as FQNEAQ (reference sequence). V was pared by 3 bases and J by 6 bases, with 8 bases of the junction left unmatched. The CDR3 extends over 15 amino acids. The CDR3: CASSFKQGQVNEQFF. Here the CDR3 DNA reads TGTGCCAGCAGCTTTAAACAGGGGCAAGTCAATGAGCAGTTCTTC.

This clonotype was detected only a few times. This sequence joins TRBV7-6 and TRBJ2-3, with 8 bases fitting TRBD1. Trimming took 3 bases from V and 4 from J; bases not matched to a gene: 6. The CDR3 loop spans 15 amino acids. CDR1 is SGHVS, CDR2 FNYEAQ, per germline. DNA for the CDR3: TGTGCCAGCAGCTTCGCGACAGGGGAGGCAGATACGCAGTATTTT. Its protein is CASSFATGEADTQYF. Filled out from reference TRBV7-6 and TRBJ2-3, the complete variable domain reads GAGVSQSPRYKVTKRGQDVALRCDPISGHVSLYWYRQALGQGPEFLTYFNYEAQQDKSGLPNDRFSAERPEGSISTLTIQRTEQRDSAMYRCASSFATGEADTQYFGPGTRLTVL.

This chain links TRBV28 with TRBJ2-7, with 10 positions matching TRBD1. Unmatched junction bases numbered 6, after V lost 3 bases and J lost 4 bases. The CDR3 has 15 amino acids. Looked up from germline, CDR1 is MDHEN and CDR2 is SYDVKM. DNA of the CDR3: TGTGCCAGCAGTTTCCCCGGGACAGGGGTGTACGAGCAGTACTTC. It yields the protein CASSFPGTGVYEQYF. The whole variable domain, filled in from reference TRBV28 and TRBJ2-7, reads DVKVTQSSRYLVKRTGEKVFLECVQDMDHENMFWYRQDPGLGLRLIYFSYDVKMKEKGDIPEGYSVSREKKERFSLILESASTNQTSMYLCASSFPGTGVYEQYFGPGTRLTVT.

In its sample, this clonotype was seen many times. The limits of the CDR3 on the DNA are not certain, so only TCRdb's listed CDR3 is given. The V call is TRBV6-5, the J call TRBJ2-3; the DNA was not compared with TRBD2, the D call given in the table. The length of the CDR3 is 16 amino acids, counting both ends. Germline V gene lookup returns CDR1 MNHEY and CDR2 SVGAGI. The CDR3 region is CASSPSWASGNAMEYF.

V usage is TRBV20-1 and J usage is TRBJ2-1, with D possibly TRBD1 on 6 matching bases. CDR3 size: 14 residues. Trimming shortened V by 8 bases and J by 4 bases, and 18 bases separated the two germline ends. CDR1 and CDR2 from the germline V gene are DFQATT and SNEGSKA (reference sequence). CDR3 in DNA: TGCAGTCTCCTGAAAGGGACATCGTACAATGAGCAGTTCTTC. As protein: CSLLKGTSYNEQFF.

There are a few counts of this clonotype. The V gene is TRBV9, the J gene TRBJ1-1; TRBD1 aligns across 9 bases. V shed 0 bases, J shed 5 bases, and the junction held 8 bases outside the gene matches. The CDR3 spans 16 residues. Germline V gene lookup returns CDR1 SGDLS and CDR2 YYNGEE. Written as DNA, the CDR3 is TGTGCCAGCAGCGTAGGAGGCCGACAGGGGGGTACTGAAGCTTTCTTT. Protein sequence: CASSVGGRQGGTEAFF.

The chain uses TRBV6-6 and TRBJ1-3; unclear D gene. The CDR3 totals 12 residues. V lost 2 bases, J lost 4 bases, and 3 bases lay in between. Germline V gene data show CDR1 as MNHNY and CDR2 as SVGAGI (reference sequence). CDR3 residues: CASSYGGNTIYF. CDR3 DNA sequence: TGTGCCAGCAGTTACGGCGGAAACACCATATATTTT.

The V call is TRBV5-1, the J call TRBJ2-1, with 9 nucleotides matching TRBD2. V lost 4 bases, J lost 7 bases, and 12 bases stayed unmatched. The CDR3 contains 16 residues. Germline V gene data show CDR1 as SGHRS and CDR2 as YFSETQ. The CDR3 DNA sequence: TGCGCCAGCAGCGCCCCAAGAGCGGGAGGCTCGAATGAGCAGTTCTTC. This gives the protein CASSAPRAGGSNEQFF.

There are many counts of this clonotype. The rearrangement joins TRBV18 to TRBJ2-7; a possible D gene is TRBD2 (5 bases). The CDR3 is 14 residues long. V lost 3 bases and J lost 3, with 12 bases in between. Germline CDR1 reads KGHSH; CDR2 reads LQKENI. In DNA, the CDR3 is TGTGCCAGCTCACCTACCGCGGGCCACTACGAGCAGTACGTC. Its protein product is CASSPTAGHYEQYV.